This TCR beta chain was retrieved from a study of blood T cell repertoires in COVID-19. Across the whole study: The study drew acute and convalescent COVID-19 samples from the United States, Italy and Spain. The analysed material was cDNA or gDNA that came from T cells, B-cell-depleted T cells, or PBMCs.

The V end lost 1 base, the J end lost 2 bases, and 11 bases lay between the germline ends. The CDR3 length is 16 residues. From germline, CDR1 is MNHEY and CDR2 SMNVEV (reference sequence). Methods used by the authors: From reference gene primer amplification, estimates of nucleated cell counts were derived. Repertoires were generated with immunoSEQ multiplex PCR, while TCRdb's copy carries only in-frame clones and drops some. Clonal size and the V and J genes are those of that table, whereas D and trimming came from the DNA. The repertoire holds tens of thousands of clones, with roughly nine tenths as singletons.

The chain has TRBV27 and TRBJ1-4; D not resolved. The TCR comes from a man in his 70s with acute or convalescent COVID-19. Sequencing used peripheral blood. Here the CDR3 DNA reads TGTGCCAGCAGTTTATACAGCGGAGGGACTAATGAAAAACTGTTTTTT. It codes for CASSLYSGGTNEKLFF.